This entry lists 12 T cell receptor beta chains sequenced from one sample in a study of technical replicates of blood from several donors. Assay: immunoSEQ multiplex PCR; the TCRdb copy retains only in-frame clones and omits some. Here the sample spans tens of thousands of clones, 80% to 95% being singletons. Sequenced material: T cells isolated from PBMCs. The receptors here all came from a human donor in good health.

In DNA, the CDR3 is TGTGCCAGCAGCGGATGGACAGCGAGAGACTATGGCTACACCTTC. Encoded protein: CASSGWTARDYGYTF. The J gene is TRBJ1-2, the V gene TRBV9, with D perhaps matching TRBD1 (6 bases). The germline CDR1 and CDR2 sequences are SGDLS and YYNGEE. The CDR3 loop spans 15 amino acids. V was cut by 3 bases and J by 3 bases, with 15 bases left in between.

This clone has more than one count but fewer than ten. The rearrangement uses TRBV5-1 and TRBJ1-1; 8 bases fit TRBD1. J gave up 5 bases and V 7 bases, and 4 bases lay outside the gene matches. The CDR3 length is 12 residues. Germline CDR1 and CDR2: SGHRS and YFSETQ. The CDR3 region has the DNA TGCGCCAGCGGACAGGGTGGGACTGAAGCTTTCTTT. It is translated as CASGQGGTEAFF.

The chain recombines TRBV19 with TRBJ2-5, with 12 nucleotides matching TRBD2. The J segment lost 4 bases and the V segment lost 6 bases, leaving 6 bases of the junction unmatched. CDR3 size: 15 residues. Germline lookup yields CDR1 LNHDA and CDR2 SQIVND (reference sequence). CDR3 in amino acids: CASSTQGLAGETQYF. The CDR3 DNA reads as TGTGCCAGTAGCACCCAGGGACTAGCGGGAGAGACCCAGTACTTC.

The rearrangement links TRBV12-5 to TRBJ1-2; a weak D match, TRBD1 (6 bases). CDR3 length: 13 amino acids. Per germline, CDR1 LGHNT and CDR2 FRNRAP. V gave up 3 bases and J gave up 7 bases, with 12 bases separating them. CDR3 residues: CASGLGSGVGYTF. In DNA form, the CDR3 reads TGTGCTAGTGGTTTAGGGTCAGGGGTTGGCTACACCTTC. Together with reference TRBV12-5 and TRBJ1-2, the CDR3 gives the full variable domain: DARVTQTPRHKVTEMGQEVTMRCQPILGHNTVFWYRQTMMQGLELLAYFRNRAPLDDSGMPKDRFSAEMPDATLATLKIQPSEPRDSAVYFCASGLGSGVGYTFGSGTRLTVV.

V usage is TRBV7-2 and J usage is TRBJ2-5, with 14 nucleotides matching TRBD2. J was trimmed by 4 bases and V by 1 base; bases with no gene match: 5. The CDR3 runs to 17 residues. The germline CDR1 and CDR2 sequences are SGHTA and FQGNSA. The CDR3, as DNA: TGTGCCAGCAGCTTAGATCTCGGACTAGCGGGAGGAGAGACCCAGTACTTC. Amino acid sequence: CASSLDLGLAGGETQYF.

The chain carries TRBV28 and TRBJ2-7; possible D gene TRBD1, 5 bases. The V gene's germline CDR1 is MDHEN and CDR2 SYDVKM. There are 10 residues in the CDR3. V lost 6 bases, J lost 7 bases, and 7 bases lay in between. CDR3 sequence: CASRRGEQYF. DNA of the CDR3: TGTGCCAGCAGAAGGGGTGAGCAGTACTTC. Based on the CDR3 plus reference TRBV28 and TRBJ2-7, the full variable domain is DVKVTQSSRYLVKRTGEKVFLECVQDMDHENMFWYRQDPGLGLRLIYFSYDVKMKEKGDIPEGYSVSREKKERFSLILESASTNQTSMYLCASRRGEQYFGPGTRLTVT.

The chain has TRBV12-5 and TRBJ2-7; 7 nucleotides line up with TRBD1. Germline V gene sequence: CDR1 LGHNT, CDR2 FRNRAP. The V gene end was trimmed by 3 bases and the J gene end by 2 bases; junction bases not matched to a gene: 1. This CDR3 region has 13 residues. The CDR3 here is CASGFGTAYEQYF. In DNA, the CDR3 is TGTGCTAGTGGTTTCGGGACAGCCTACGAGCAGTACTTC.

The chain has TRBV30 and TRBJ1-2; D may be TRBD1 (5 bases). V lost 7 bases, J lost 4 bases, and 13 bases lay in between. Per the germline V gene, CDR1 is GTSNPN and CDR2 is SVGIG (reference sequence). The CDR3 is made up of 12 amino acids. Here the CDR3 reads CASQDGGYGYTF. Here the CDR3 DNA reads TGTGCCTCCCAAGACGGGGGCTATGGCTACACCTTC.

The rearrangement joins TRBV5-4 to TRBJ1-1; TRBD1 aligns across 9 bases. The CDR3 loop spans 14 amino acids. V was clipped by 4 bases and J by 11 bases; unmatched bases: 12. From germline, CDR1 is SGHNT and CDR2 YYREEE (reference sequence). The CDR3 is CASSQARGTGTAFF. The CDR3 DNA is TGTGCCAGCAGCCAAGCGCGGGGGACAGGGACGGCTTTCTTT.

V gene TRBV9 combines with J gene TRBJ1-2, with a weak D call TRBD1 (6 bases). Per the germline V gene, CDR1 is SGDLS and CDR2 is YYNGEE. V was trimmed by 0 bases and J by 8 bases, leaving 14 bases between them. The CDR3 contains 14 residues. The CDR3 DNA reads TGTGCCAGCAGCGTAGTAACAGGGTTAGGCGGCTACACCTTC. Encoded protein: CASSVVTGLGGYTF.

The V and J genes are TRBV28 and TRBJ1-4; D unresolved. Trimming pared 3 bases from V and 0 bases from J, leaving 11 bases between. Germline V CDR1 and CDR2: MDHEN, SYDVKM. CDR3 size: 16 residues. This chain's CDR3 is CASSFKYSATNEKLFF. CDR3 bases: TGTGCCAGCAGTTTTAAATATTCTGCAACTAATGAAAAACTGTTTTTT.

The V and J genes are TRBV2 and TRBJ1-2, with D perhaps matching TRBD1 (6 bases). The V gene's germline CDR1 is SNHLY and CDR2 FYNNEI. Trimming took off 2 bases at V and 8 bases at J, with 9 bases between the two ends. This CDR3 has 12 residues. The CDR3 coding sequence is TGTGCCAGCAGTGAAACAGGGAAAGGCTACACCTTC. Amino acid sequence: CASSETGKGYTF.